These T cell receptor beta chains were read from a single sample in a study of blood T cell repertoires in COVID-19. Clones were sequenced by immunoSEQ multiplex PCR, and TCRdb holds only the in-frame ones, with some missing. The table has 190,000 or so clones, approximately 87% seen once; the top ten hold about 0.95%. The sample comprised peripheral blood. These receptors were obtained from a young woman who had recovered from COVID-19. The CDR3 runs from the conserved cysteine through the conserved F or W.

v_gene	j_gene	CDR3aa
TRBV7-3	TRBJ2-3	CASSPEAPDTQYF
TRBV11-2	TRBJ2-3	CASSDGLAGAASTDTQYF
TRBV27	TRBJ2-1	CASSFGLGQGVLNEQFF
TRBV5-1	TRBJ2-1	CASRKDHSGDEQFF
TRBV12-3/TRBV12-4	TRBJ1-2	CASSYGRVGGYTF
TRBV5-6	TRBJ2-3	CASSLGGGSITDTQYF
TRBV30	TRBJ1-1	CAWRDPFSGVSTEAFF
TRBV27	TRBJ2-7	CASTPVGSYEQYF
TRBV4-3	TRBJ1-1	CASSQADQGWGEAFF
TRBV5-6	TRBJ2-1	CASSLLEQGPYNEQFF
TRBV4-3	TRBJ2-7	CASSQFYSAGGTYEQYF
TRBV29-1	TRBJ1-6	CSVTTERGHNSPLHF
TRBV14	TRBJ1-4	CASSRGSVNEKLFF
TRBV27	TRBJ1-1	CASSTRTGTGNTEAFF
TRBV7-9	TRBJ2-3	CASSRGDTQYF
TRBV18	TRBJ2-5	CASSRRETQYF
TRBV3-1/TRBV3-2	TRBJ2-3	CASSHALGGGLDTQYF
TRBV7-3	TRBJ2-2	CASSLAGGPTGELFF
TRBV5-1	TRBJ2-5	CASSLGGLQETQYF
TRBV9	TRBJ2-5	CASSSLWAGVETQYF
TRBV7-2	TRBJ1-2	CASSLAATWYGYTF
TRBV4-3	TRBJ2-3	CASSTGGQADTQYF
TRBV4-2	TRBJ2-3	CASSQDGQVYTDTQYF